This TCR beta chain derives from a study of identical twins. Whole-study findings and limits: Partial confounding of zero-insertion analyses by invariant MAIT and iNKT cells was possible.

A universal primer site was incorporated via template switching, and the cDNA contained unique molecular identifiers. In TCRdb, the 5' RACE reads were re-called with MiXCR into one record per CDR3 protein. The table includes 450,000 or so distinct CDR3 sequences, 13% to 15% detected once. The table lists this clonotype with a few counts. The antigen is unknown. With V trimmed by 5 bases and J by 8 bases, 15 bases remained unmatched. The CDR3 spans 17 residues. Germline V gene lookup returns CDR1 SGHAT and CDR2 FQDESV (reference sequence). These data were also filed under a second study, of yellow fever vaccine responses in identical twins.

The sequence was collected from a woman younger than 35 in good health. The chain combines TRBV11-1 with TRBJ2-2; 9 positions match TRBD2. Sequencing was performed on CD4+ T cells sorted from blood. The CDR3 DNA reads as TGTGCCAGCAGCCCTACCAGGACTAGCGCCATGCTGGGGGAGCTGTTTTTT. Translated: CASSPTRTSAMLGELFF.